The TCR beta chain under discussion was sequenced for a study of blood T cell repertoires in COVID-19. Overall study context: Nucleic acid was either cDNA or gDNA, and it came from T cells, B-cell-depleted T cells, or PBMCs.

Germline V gives CDR1 KGHSH, CDR2 LQKENI. The CDR3 length is 14 residues. V lost 3 bases and J 9 bases, leaving 15 bases between the germline ends. This clone has only one observation. Profiling relied on immunoSEQ multiplex PCR, and the TCRdb table lists in-frame clones only, not all of them. The sample holds approximately 130,000 clones, roughly 81% seen once. This rearrangement joins TRBV18 to TRBJ2-4, with TRBD2 as a possible D gene (6 bases). Sequencing was performed on peripheral blood. The origin of this receptor is a human donor in a cohort sampled during active COVID-19. CDR3 sequence (DNA): TGTGCCAGCTCACCGATGGCGGGGTCGGTCATTCAGTACTTC. It is translated as CASSPMAGSVIQYF.